Listed below are T cell receptor beta chains from one sample, sequenced in a study of T cell responses to AZD1222 COVID-19 vaccine. Generated by immunoSEQ multiplex PCR, the TCRdb table keeps only in-frame clones and is missing some. The data show around 120,000 clones, around 90% seen once. Sequencing used peripheral blood, obtained on day 0 of AZD1222 vaccination. The receptors shown here come from an adult in good health. The conserved cysteine and the conserved F or W are not part of the CDR3 here. Size is omitted from some rows. Given values are once, few, many or a class for expanded clones.

j_gene: TRBJ1-1; v_gene: TRBV2; abundance: -; CDR3aa: ASSMGQFNTEAF
j_gene: TRBJ2-2; v_gene: TRBV10-2; abundance: -; CDR3aa: ASIGQINTGELF
j_gene: TRBJ2-1; v_gene: TRBV9; abundance: -; CDR3aa: ASSPPGLTRNEQF
j_gene: TRBJ2-5; v_gene: TRBV5-1; abundance: -; CDR3aa: ASSLGSGVETQY
j_gene: TRBJ2-6; v_gene: TRBV27; abundance: -; CDR3aa: ASSLHGTGGSGANVLT
j_gene: TRBJ1-1; v_gene: TRBV14; abundance: -; CDR3aa: ASSQAPGDTEAF
j_gene: TRBJ2-7; v_gene: TRBV10-2; abundance: -; CDR3aa: ATKGGGLSYEQY
j_gene: TRBJ1-2; v_gene: TRBV28; abundance: once; CDR3aa: ATLLNYGYT
j_gene: TRBJ1-6; v_gene: TRBV5-6; abundance: -; CDR3aa: ASSGTGVNSPLH
j_gene: TRBJ2-7; v_gene: TRBV6-5; abundance: -; CDR3aa: ASRGDATYEQY
j_gene: TRBJ1-1; v_gene: TRBV11-2; abundance: -; CDR3aa: ASSIVGNTEAF
j_gene: TRBJ1-2; v_gene: TRBV5-1; abundance: -; CDR3aa: ASSGEANYGYT
j_gene: TRBJ1-3; v_gene: TRBV7-9; abundance: -; CDR3aa: ASSTDPSGNTIY
j_gene: TRBJ2-1; v_gene: TRBV5-1; abundance: once; CDR3aa: ASSLAGTGEQF
j_gene: TRBJ2-1; v_gene: TRBV15; abundance: -; CDR3aa: ATSGGSYNERF
j_gene: TRBJ2-1; v_gene: TRBV11-2; abundance: -; CDR3aa: ASSLAGVFNEQF
j_gene: TRBJ2-2; v_gene: TRBV11-3; abundance: -; CDR3aa: ASSLVRGDTGELF
j_gene: TRBJ1-5; v_gene: TRBV5-1; abundance: -; CDR3aa: ASSLGAGGNQPQH
j_gene: TRBJ2-5; v_gene: TRBV7-8; abundance: few; CDR3aa: ASSSKTGPLGGTQY
j_gene: TRBJ1-1; v_gene: TRBV27; abundance: few; CDR3aa: ASTFYVGGEAF
j_gene: TRBJ1-2; v_gene: TRBV28; abundance: -; CDR3aa: ASSSTGDYANYGYT
j_gene: TRBJ2-1; v_gene: TRBV6-1; abundance: -; CDR3aa: ASSEGIFSYNEQF
j_gene: TRBJ2-2; v_gene: TRBV10-1; abundance: -; CDR3aa: ASSGGQGPNTGELF
j_gene: TRBJ2-7; v_gene: TRBV4-1; abundance: -; CDR3aa: ASSQVFRAGQYEQY
j_gene: TRBJ1-2; v_gene: TRBV13; abundance: -; CDR3aa: ASSLGRRVGGYT
j_gene: TRBJ1-6; v_gene: TRBV7-8; abundance: -; CDR3aa: ASSFSGRYNSPLH
j_gene: TRBJ2-7; v_gene: TRBV5-6; abundance: -; CDR3aa: ASSYRVAQGFEQY
j_gene: TRBJ2-1; v_gene: TRBV10-1; abundance: few; CDR3aa: ASSESRGGSEQF